Shown below are 26 T cell receptor beta chains from a single sample sequenced in a study of blood T cell repertoires in COVID-19. Method: immunoSEQ multiplex PCR; TCRdb's copy keeps in-frame clones and lacks some. The sample lists 150,000 to 200,000 clones; under 90% were seen once. Sequenced material: PBMCs or T cells enriched from blood (not recorded which). All receptors derive from a man aged 50 or older who had recovered from COVID-19.

The rearrangement uses TRBV6-1 and TRBJ2-3, with 11 positions matching TRBD2. Germline V lookup: CDR1 MNHNS, CDR2 SASEGT. V trimming: 4 bases; J trimming: 2 bases; junction bases outside the gene matches: 5. This CDR3 is 16 amino acids long. This CDR3 reads CASSGIAGGSTDTQYF. The CDR3 DNA sequence: TGTGCCAGCAGTGGCATAGCGGGGGGGTCCACAGATACGCAGTATTTT.

As to this clone: Other DNA sequences from this sample encode an identical CDR3 as well. V gene TRBV19 combines with J gene TRBJ1-5, with D possibly TRBD1 on 5 matching bases. The germline gives CDR1 LNHDA, CDR2 SQIVND (reference sequence). V was cut by 3 bases and J by 1 base, with 10 bases left in between. This CDR3 region has 15 residues. The CDR3 here is CASSIGQGSNQPQHF. CDR3 DNA sequence: TGTGCCAGTAGTATTGGTCAGGGAAGCAATCAGCCCCAGCATTTT.

The rearrangement joins TRBV7-3 to TRBJ2-1, with 10 bases lining up with TRBD2. CDR3 length equals 17 residues. Losses at the gene ends were 5 bases for V and 2 bases for J; bases not matched to a gene: 9. Germline values: CDR1 SGHTA, CDR2 FQGTGA. CDR3: CASSQKRGGLAYNEQFF. CDR3 nucleotides: TGTGCCAGCAGCCAGAAGCGGGGGGGCTTGGCCTACAATGAGCAGTTCTTC.

The chain couples TRBV29-1 to TRBJ1-2, with D perhaps matching TRBD1 (5 bases). V was clipped by 4 bases and J by 6 bases, with 12 bases between them. The CDR3 covers 12 residues. From germline, CDR1 is SQVTM and CDR2 ANQGSEA. The CDR3 region has the DNA TGCAGCGTTGGTCAGGGCCGAGATGGCTACACCTTC. This codes for CSVGQGRDGYTF. Supplemented by reference TRBV29-1 and TRBJ1-2, the full variable domain reads SAVISQKPSRDICQRGTSLTIQCQVDSQVTMMFWYRQQPGQSLTLIATANQGSEATYESGFVIDKFPISRPNLTFSTLTVSNMSPEDSSIYLCSVGQGRDGYTFGSGTRLTVV.

V is TRBV6-6 and J is TRBJ1-3; D gene unclear. Trimming removed 5 bases from V and 0 bases from J, with 8 bases in between. CDR1 MNHNY and CDR2 SVGAGI come from the germline V gene (reference sequence). The CDR3 spans 14 residues. The CDR3 DNA reads TGTGCCAGCAGTACACCGCTCTCTGGAAACACCATATATTTT. Protein: CASSTPLSGNTIYF.

The chain recombines TRBV10-1 with TRBJ2-3, with 8 bases that match TRBD1. V gave up 6 bases and J gave up 2 bases; unmatched junction bases: 4. The germline gives CDR1 WNHNN, CDR2 SYGVQD (reference sequence). This CDR3 has 14 residues. CDR3 residues: CASSLDRVTDTQYF. CDR3 nucleotides: TGCGCCAGCAGCTTGGACAGGGTCACAGATACGCAGTATTTT.

The chain joins TRBV6-2 or TRBV6-3 to TRBJ2-7; D is ambiguous. This CDR3 contains 12 residues. V was clipped by 6 bases and J by 5 bases, with 11 bases between them. Germline-derived CDR1 and CDR2 are MNHEY and SVGEGT. CDR3 amino acids: CASSLSGHEQYF. CDR3 sequence (DNA): TGTGCCAGCAGCCTCTCAGGCCACGAGCAGTACTTC.

The chain couples TRBV19 to TRBJ2-7; a weak D match, TRBD1 (6 bases). Germline V lookup: CDR1 LNHDA, CDR2 SQIVND (reference sequence). The CDR3 runs 14 residues. The ends were cut back, 0 bases at V and 4 bases at J, with 10 bases in the middle. Here the CDR3 reads CASSIEAGVYEQYF. The CDR3 DNA is TGTGCCAGTAGTATAGAAGCAGGGGTGTACGAGCAGTACTTC.

This sequence joins TRBV6-6 and TRBJ1-3; a weak D match, TRBD1 (5 bases). Germline lookup yields CDR1 MNHNY and CDR2 SVGAGI (reference sequence). This CDR3 comprises 15 residues. V was clipped by 8 bases and J by 2 bases, with 16 bases between them. The CDR3 region is CASVQGNRAGNTIYF. CDR3 in DNA: TGTGCCAGCGTGCAGGGAAATCGAGCTGGAAACACCATATATTTT.

This clone appeared a few times. The chain recombines TRBV6-2 or TRBV6-3 with TRBJ2-6; D is possibly TRBD2 (6 bases). The CDR3 loop spans 19 amino acids. Trimming cost V 2 bases and J 0 bases, with 17 bases left between them. Germline CDR1 reads MNHEY; CDR2 reads SVGEGT. The CDR3 sequence: CASSYRVRKGGSGANVLTF. CDR3 sequence (DNA): TGTGCCAGCAGTTACCGGGTCCGGAAGGGAGGCTCTGGGGCCAACGTCCTGACTTTC.

This chain uses TRBV6-2 or TRBV6-3 with TRBJ1-1; D unclear. The V gene lost 2 bases and the J gene lost 7 bases, with 8 bases spanning the gap. This CDR3 spans 12 amino acids. Germline loops: CDR1 MNHEY, CDR2 SVGEGT. CDR3 nucleotides: TGTGCCAGCAGTTACGGGCGGGATGAAGCTTTCTTT. Translated, it gives CASSYGRDEAFF.

V gene TRBV7-3 combines with J gene TRBJ1-5; D is unresolved. The V gene lost 2 bases and the J gene lost 7 bases, with 9 bases spanning the gap. CDR3 length equals 13 residues. Per germline, CDR1 SGHTA and CDR2 FQGTGA. As DNA, the CDR3 is TGTGCCAGCAGCTTAGAGGCTGGGCAGCCCCAGCATTTT. Amino acid sequence: CASSLEAGQPQHF.

The chain recombines TRBV10-3 with TRBJ2-3, with TRBD2 identical over 10 bases. CDR1 is ENHRY, CDR2 SYGVKD, per germline. V was pared by 2 bases and J by 7 bases, with 6 bases of the junction left unmatched. CDR3 size: 15 residues. CDR3 in amino acids: CAISEAGTSENTQYF. CDR3 in DNA: TGTGCCATCAGTGAGGCAGGGACTAGCGAAAATACGCAGTATTTT.

The chain recombines TRBV9 with TRBJ1-2, with D tentatively TRBD1 (6 bases). This CDR3 comprises 13 residues. V lost 2 bases to trimming and J lost 8 bases, with 13 bases between them. Per germline, CDR1 SGDLS and CDR2 YYNGEE. CDR3 residues: CASSVSGAGGYTF. CDR3 DNA sequence: TGTGCCAGCAGCGTGTCAGGGGCCGGAGGCTACACCTTC.

The chain recombines TRBV9 with TRBJ2-1; D may be TRBD2 (6 bases). This CDR3 comprises 16 residues. The germline V gene encodes CDR1 SGDLS and CDR2 YYNGEE. The ends were cut back, 4 bases at V and 6 bases at J, with 20 bases in the middle. DNA of the CDR3: TGTGCCAGCAGCAATTCCGGGACTCTGAGGGTCAATGAGCAGTTCTTC. Translation: CASSNSGTLRVNEQFF.

V and J are TRBV5-8 and TRBJ2-3; 12 bases agree with TRBD1. The CDR3 is 16 amino acids. Germline V gene sequence: CDR1 SGHTS, CDR2 YDEGEE. Trimming at V came to 4 bases and at J to 3 bases, leaving 6 bases not matched to a gene. The CDR3 sequence is CASSRGDRGLTDTQYF. Written as DNA, the CDR3 is TGTGCCAGCAGCCGGGGGGACAGGGGGCTGACAGATACGCAGTATTTT.

This chain links TRBV5-4 with TRBJ2-7; maybe TRBD1 (5 bases). CDR3 size: 13 residues. Trimming pared 2 bases from V and 1 base from J, leaving 7 bases between. Germline-derived CDR1 and CDR2 are SGHNT and YYREEE (reference sequence). This CDR3 reads CASSFKGSYEQYF. The CDR3 DNA reads TGTGCCAGCAGCTTTAAGGGGTCCTACGAGCAGTACTTC. Looking up the rest from reference TRBV5-4 and TRBJ2-7 gives the full variable domain: ETGVTQSPTHLIKTRGQQVTLRCSSQSGHNTVSWYQQALGQGPQFIFQYYREEENGRGNFPPRFSGLQFPNYSSELNVNALELDDSALYLCASSFKGSYEQYFGPGTRLTVT.

Concerning this clone: The sample has other DNA sequences that encode this CDR3 too. The gene calls are TRBV6-2 or TRBV6-3 and TRBJ1-2, with D unclear. Trimming took off 4 bases at V and 4 bases at J, with 4 bases between the two ends. Germline V gene lookup returns CDR1 MNHEY and CDR2 SVGEGT. CDR3 size: 11 residues. CDR3 residues: CASSSGYGYTF. CDR3 sequence (DNA): TGTGCCAGCAGTTCCGGCTATGGCTACACCTTC.

V and J are TRBV29-1 and TRBJ2-3; perhaps TRBD1 as D (5 bases). The CDR3 covers 13 residues. The germline V gene has CDR1 SQVTM and CDR2 ANQGSEA. Trimming took off 3 bases at V and 5 bases at J, with 12 bases between the two ends. CDR3 DNA: TGCAGCGTTGACAGGGATTCCATAGATACGCAGTATTTT. Translated, it gives CSVDRDSIDTQYF.

The CDR3 spells CASSLAVQGNNSPLHF. CDR3 coding DNA: TGTGCCAGCAGCTTAGCTGTCCAGGGCAATAATTCACCCCTCCACTTT. This chain uses TRBV7-2 with TRBJ1-6; D perhaps matches TRBD1 (5 bases). V was shortened by 0 bases and J by 5 bases, with 11 bases between the two germline ends. The CDR3 totals 16 residues. Germline CDR1 SGHTA, CDR2 FQGNSA.

In DNA, the CDR3 is TGTGCCAGCAGCTCCTCGGGACTAGCGGAGAAGCAGTTCTTC. This codes for CASSSSGLAEKQFF. The V and J genes are TRBV7-3 and TRBJ2-1; the match to TRBD2 covers 11 bases. Trimming at V came to 4 bases and at J to 11 bases, leaving 7 bases not matched to a gene. This CDR3 has 14 residues. Germline loops: CDR1 SGHTA, CDR2 FQGTGA.

The J gene is TRBJ1-2, the V gene TRBV6-2 or TRBV6-3; a weak D match, TRBD1 (5 bases). The CDR3 is 15 residues long. V shed 4 bases and J shed 4 bases, with 16 bases lying between them. Germline values: CDR1 MNHEY, CDR2 SVGEGT. The CDR3 DNA reads TGTGCCAGCAGTTCCTACACAGGAGACCTCTATGGCTACACCTTC. Translating it yields CASSSYTGDLYGYTF.

V and J are TRBV29-1 and TRBJ1-1, with D uncertain. V lost 4 bases to trimming and J lost 0 bases, with 24 bases between them. CDR1 is SQVTM, CDR2 ANQGSEA, per germline. The length of the CDR3 is 18 residues. CDR3 sequence reads: CSVVPRTQRPTMNTEAFF. CDR3 nucleotides: TGCAGCGTTGTCCCTCGGACTCAACGTCCGACCATGAACACTGAAGCTTTCTTT.

This chain links TRBV19 with TRBJ1-2; perhaps TRBD1 as D (6 bases). The ends were cut back, 2 bases at V and 5 bases at J, with 15 bases in the middle. This CDR3 contains 15 residues. CDR1 is LNHDA, CDR2 SQIVND, per germline (reference sequence). The CDR3 DNA sequence: TGTGCCAGTAGTATAAGGGGGACACCCGCGTATGGCTACACCTTC. Its translation: CASSIRGTPAYGYTF.

This sequence joins TRBV27 and TRBJ2-7; 10 bases line up with TRBD1. From germline, CDR1 is MNHEY and CDR2 SMNVEV (reference sequence). This CDR3 has 14 amino acids. V shed 6 bases and J 3 bases; nucleotides not matched to a gene: 5. The CDR3 region is CASRGRTGGYEQYF. CDR3 coding DNA: TGTGCCAGCAGGGGAAGGACAGGGGGCTACGAGCAGTACTTC.

The chain recombines TRBV2 with TRBJ2-3; the D gene is possibly TRBD2 (6 bases). Germline loops: CDR1 SNHLY, CDR2 FYNNEI. Trimming cost V 8 bases and J 0 bases, with 15 bases left between them. This CDR3 region has 15 residues. This chain's CDR3 is CASSIGRTSTDTQYF. The CDR3 bases are TGTGCCAGCTCAATCGGGAGAACTAGCACAGATACGCAGTATTTT.